The 27 T cell receptor beta chains presented below share a single source sample, sequenced in a study of Ad26.COV2.S vaccination and SARS-CoV-2 variants. Method: immunoSEQ multiplex PCR; TCRdb's copy keeps in-frame clones and lacks some. The table includes under 400,000 clones, around 87% detected once. As to treatment: approximately 18 received Ad26.COV2.S at low or high dose, single or two shots; a few received placebo; per-sample allocation not given. On day 63 after the first injection, vaccine and placebo recipients gave samples. The sequenced sample was peripheral blood, obtained in a trial of Ad26.COV2.S vaccine versus placebo. Receptor source: a person between 18 and 65 years old who received the Ad26.COV2.S COVID-19 vaccine or a placebo.

The chain carries TRBV9 and TRBJ1-2, with 11 bases aligning to TRBD1. Germline V CDR1 and CDR2: SGDLS, YYNGEE. Germline trimming cut 4 bases from V and 6 bases from J; bases unmatched to any gene: 5. This CDR3 has 14 amino acids. Here the CDR3 DNA reads TGTGCCAGCAGCTTCGGACAGGGGGCGCATGGCTACACCTTC. This gives the protein CASSFGQGAHGYTF.

Note on this clone: A much larger clone lies one base from this, so it may be a read error. The rearrangement links TRBV6-1 to TRBJ2-2, with unresolved D. CDR1 is MNHNS, CDR2 SASEGT, per germline. The V end lost 2 bases, the J end lost 0 bases, and 1 base lay between the germline ends. This CDR3 spans 13 amino acids. CDR3 bases: TGTGCCAGCAGTGAAACGAACACCGGGGAGCTGTTTTTT. Amino acid sequence: CASSETNTGELFF.

The chain joins TRBV20-1 to TRBJ2-1; a weak D match, TRBD1 (5 bases). V was cut by 4 bases and J by 6 bases, with 22 bases left in between. The CDR3 is made up of 16 amino acids. CDR1 and CDR2 (germline): DFQATT, SNEGSKA (reference sequence). The CDR3: CSAIEFDSPRVNEQFF. In DNA form, the CDR3 reads TGCAGTGCTATTGAATTTGACAGCCCCCGGGTCAATGAGCAGTTCTTC.

The V call is TRBV4-3, the J call TRBJ2-1; D gene unclear. Trimming shortened V by 1 base and J by 4 bases, and 11 bases separated the two germline ends. The CDR3 has 15 residues. Germline V gives CDR1 LGHNA, CDR2 YSLEER. The CDR3 region is CASSQGSGVYNEQFF. The CDR3 DNA follows: TGCGCCAGCAGCCAAGGGTCTGGAGTTTACAATGAGCAGTTCTTC.

The rearrangement joins TRBV30 to TRBJ2-7; D ambiguous. This CDR3 is built from 12 residues. V was shortened by 0 bases and J by 7 bases, with 10 bases between the two germline ends. The V gene's germline CDR1 is GTSNPN and CDR2 SVGIG (reference sequence). CDR3 sequence: CAWSVLGDEQYF. CDR3 in DNA: TGTGCCTGGAGTGTACTTGGGGATGAGCAGTACTTC. Using reference TRBV30 and TRBJ2-7 for the parts outside the CDR3, the full variable domain is SQTIHQWPATLVQPVGSPLSLECTVEGTSNPNLYWYRQAAGRGLQLLFYSVGIGQISSEVPQNLSASRPQDRQFILSSKKLLLSDSGFYLCAWSVLGDEQYFGPGTRLTVT.

The chain joins TRBV4-1 to TRBJ2-1; weak D call: TRBD2 (5 bases). CDR1 MGHRA and CDR2 YSYEKL come from the germline V gene. The CDR3 has 16 amino acids. V was shortened by 5 bases and J by 5 bases, with 19 bases between the two germline ends. The DNA of the CDR3 is TGCGCCAGCAGCTTTGAATCATCGGGGTATGACAATGAGCAGTTCTTC. Translating it yields CASSFESSGYDNEQFF.

This sequence joins TRBV3-1 (or the pseudogene TRBV3-2) and TRBJ2-7; TRBD1 aligns across 8 bases. The V segment lost 3 bases and the J segment 3 bases; nucleotides outside the gene matches: 10. Germline V gives CDR1 LGHDT, CDR2 YNNKEL (reference sequence). The CDR3 runs 16 residues. The CDR3 region is CASSHPPGQVNYEQYF. The CDR3 DNA is TGTGCCAGCAGCCACCCTCCGGGACAGGTCAACTACGAGCAGTACTTC.

Written as DNA, the CDR3 is TGTGCCAGCAGCCGACAGCCCGGAGGTCAGCCCCAGCATTTT. Its protein is CASSRQPGGQPQHF. The chain has TRBV11-2 and TRBJ1-5, with TRBD1 as a possible D gene (5 bases). Trimming took 5 bases from V and 6 from J, leaving 14 bases between them. The germline V gene has CDR1 SGHAT and CDR2 FQNNGV. CDR3 length: 14 amino acids.

The CDR3 region has the DNA TGTGCCAGCAGCCAAGATAGGTGGGACAGCCTTAACTATGGCTACACCTTC. This sequence encodes CASSQDRWDSLNYGYTF. The chain is built from TRBV14 and TRBJ1-2; 7 nucleotides align to TRBD1. CDR3 length: 17 amino acids. CDR1 and CDR2 (germline): SGHDN, FVKESK. Trimming took 0 bases from V and 1 from J; bases not matched to a gene: 8.

The chain carries TRBV19 and TRBJ1-2; 7 positions match TRBD1. The germline CDR1 and CDR2 sequences are LNHDA and SQIVND (reference sequence). V gave up 3 bases and J gave up 4 bases; unmatched junction bases: 5. CDR3 size: 14 residues. The CDR3 DNA reads TGTGCCAGTAGTATTTATCGGACAGGCTATGGCTACACCTTC. Protein: CASSIYRTGYGYTF.

The rearrangement joins TRBV4-1 to TRBJ1-3; D remains ambiguous. Trimming pared 4 bases from V and 4 bases from J, leaving 17 bases between. Looked up from germline, CDR1 is MGHRA and CDR2 is YSYEKL. The CDR3 length is 16 residues. The CDR3 region is CASSPSTGLVGNTIYF. CDR3 nucleotide sequence: TGCGCCAGCAGCCCATCGACGGGATTAGTCGGAAACACCATATATTTT.

CDR3 residues: CASTGTGGSYEQYF. For the CDR3, the DNA is TGTGCCAGCACAGGGACAGGCGGCTCCTACGAGCAGTACTTC. The rearrangement links TRBV7-2 to TRBJ2-7, with TRBD1 identical over 8 bases. V lost 7 bases to trimming and J lost 0 bases; unmatched junction nucleotides: 5. The CDR3 extends over 14 amino acids. Germline loops: CDR1 SGHTA, CDR2 FQGNSA.

This chain uses TRBV5-4 with TRBJ2-7, with D possibly being TRBD2 (6 bases). The CDR3 loop spans 13 amino acids. From germline, CDR1 is SGHNT and CDR2 YYREEE (reference sequence). V was clipped by 2 bases and J by 4 bases, with 10 bases between them. CDR3 protein: CASSFRGTYEQYF. The CDR3 DNA reads TGTGCCAGCAGCTTTCGGGGGACTTACGAGCAGTACTTC.

This clone was observed once. The CDR3 spells CASSLDTSGETNEQFF. CDR3 sequence (DNA): TGCGCCAGCAGCTTGGATACTAGCGGGGAGACCAATGAGCAGTTCTTC. The chain joins TRBV5-1 to TRBJ2-1; 10 positions agree with TRBD2. With V trimmed by 0 bases and J by 6 bases, 6 bases remained unmatched. The germline gives CDR1 SGHRS, CDR2 YFSETQ. This CDR3 spans 16 amino acids.

The V gene is TRBV11-2, the J gene TRBJ2-7, with D perhaps TRBD2 (5 bases). Trimming pared 1 base from V and 3 bases from J, leaving 7 bases between. This CDR3 is built from 13 residues. CDR1 is SGHAT, CDR2 FQNNGV, per germline. Here the CDR3 DNA reads TGTGCCAGCAGCTTAGGAGGGAGCTACGAGCAGTACTTC. Protein product: CASSLGGSYEQYF.

The chain has TRBV6-5 and TRBJ2-7, with D possibly being TRBD2 (5 bases). The V gene's germline CDR1 is MNHEY and CDR2 SVGAGI. The CDR3 has 13 residues. Trimming left V 6 bases short and J 2 bases short, with 11 bases between. CDR3 in amino acids: CASSPIGAYEQYF. The DNA of the CDR3 is TGTGCCAGCAGCCCCATCGGGGCCTACGAGCAGTACTTC.

The chain joins TRBV9 to TRBJ2-3, with a possible D match to TRBD2 (5 bases). Germline CDR1 and CDR2: SGDLS and YYNGEE. The CDR3 runs to 16 residues. The germline V and J ends were trimmed by 2 bases and 0 bases, with 13 bases remaining between them. The CDR3 loop is CASSVVGLASTDTQYF. CDR3 sequence (DNA): TGTGCCAGCAGCGTCGTAGGACTTGCTAGCACAGATACGCAGTATTTT.

This chain joins TRBV18 and TRBJ1-3; 8 bases map to TRBD1. The CDR3 has 16 amino acids. In germline, CDR1 is KGHSH, CDR2 LQKENI. V dropped 8 bases and J dropped 0; count of bases not matched to a gene: 9. Here the CDR3 reads CASASGTGLSGNTIYF. CDR3 sequence (DNA): TGTGCCAGCGCGAGCGGGACAGGCCTCTCTGGAAACACCATATATTTT. Full variable domain (outside the CDR3, taken from reference TRBV18 and TRBJ1-3): NAGVMQNPRHLVRRRGQEARLRCSPMKGHSHVYWYRQLPEEGLKFMVYLQKENIIDESGMPKERFSAEFPKEGPSILRIQQVVRGDSAAYFCASASGTGLSGNTIYFGEGSWLTVV.

This clone was recorded once. The chain joins TRBV5-1 to TRBJ2-7; D perhaps matches TRBD2 (6 bases). V lost 4 bases to trimming and J lost 4 bases, with 15 bases between them. Germline CDR1 is SGHRS and CDR2 is YFSETQ. This CDR3 is built from 14 residues. Here the CDR3 reads CASSLTGGAYEQYF. In nucleotides, the CDR3 is TGCGCCAGCAGCCTTACCGGGGGAGCGTACGAGCAGTACTTC.

J is TRBJ1-1 and V is TRBV25-1; a weak D match, TRBD1 (5 bases). The CDR3 extends over 14 amino acids. The V gene lost 4 bases and the J gene lost 5 bases, with 14 bases spanning the gap. Germline V gives CDR1 MGHDK, CDR2 SYGVNS. The CDR3 sequence is CASSAMGLNTEAFF. The CDR3 nucleotides are TGTGCCAGCAGTGCAATGGGGCTAAATACTGAAGCTTTCTTT.

The J gene is TRBJ1-1, the V gene TRBV5-4; D gene unclear. Trimming took 2 bases from V and 3 from J, leaving 5 bases between them. Per germline, CDR1 SGHNT and CDR2 YYREEE (reference sequence). The CDR3 contains 12 residues. CDR3 coding DNA: TGTGCCAGCAGCTTTAATTACACTGAAGCTTTCTTT. Protein product: CASSFNYTEAFF.

The chain employs TRBV19 and TRBJ1-2; a possible D gene is TRBD1 (6 bases). This CDR3 spans 17 amino acids. The germline CDR1 and CDR2 sequences are LNHDA and SQIVND (reference sequence). Trimming removed 3 bases from V and 4 bases from J, with 21 bases in between. The CDR3 loop is CASSMEWGAIPSYGYTF. In DNA form, the CDR3 reads TGTGCCAGTAGTATGGAGTGGGGGGCGATTCCCTCCTATGGCTACACCTTC.

CDR3 residues: CASSLVGGDNEQFF. For the CDR3, the DNA is TGCGCCAGCAGCTTGGTCGGCGGAGACAATGAGCAGTTCTTC. The chain has TRBV5-1 and TRBJ2-1; D gene unclear. This CDR3 has 14 amino acids. Germline CDR1 reads SGHRS; CDR2 reads YFSETQ. The ends were cut back, 0 bases at V and 5 bases at J, with 9 bases in the middle.

The J gene is TRBJ1-1, the V gene TRBV6-5; 7 bases fit TRBD1. The CDR3 spans 14 residues. With V trimmed by 6 bases and J by 4 bases, 8 bases remained unmatched. Germline loops: CDR1 MNHEY, CDR2 SVGAGI. The CDR3: CASSPQGIATEAFF. CDR3 DNA: TGTGCCAGCAGCCCACAGGGGATCGCCACTGAAGCTTTCTTT.

This sequence joins TRBV27 and TRBJ2-7, with D uncertain. The CDR3 totals 13 residues. Trimming removed 3 bases from V and 0 bases from J, with 6 bases in between. Germline V CDR1 and CDR2: MNHEY, SMNVEV (reference sequence). CDR3 region: CASSLRTSYEQYF. The CDR3 nucleotides read TGTGCCAGCAGTTTGAGGACCTCCTACGAGCAGTACTTC.

This chain connects TRBV6-2 or TRBV6-3 to TRBJ1-5; no reliable D call. There are 17 residues in the CDR3. V lost 6 bases to trimming and J lost 2 bases, with 20 bases between them. CDR1 MNHEY and CDR2 SVGEGT come from the germline V gene. The CDR3 DNA reads as TGTGCCAGCAGCCTTCCCCGGACCTCTGTTCGCAATCAGCCCCAGCATTTT. This gives the protein CASSLPRTSVRNQPQHF.

This clone was observed a few times. The rearrangement links TRBV4-3 to TRBJ1-6, with D hard to call. The CDR3 has 13 amino acids. V was clipped by 4 bases and J by 9 bases, with 10 bases between them. Germline V gives CDR1 LGHNA, CDR2 YSLEER. CDR3 residues: CASSPYNGSPLHF. In DNA, the CDR3 is TGCGCCAGCAGCCCGTATAACGGTTCACCCCTCCACTTT.